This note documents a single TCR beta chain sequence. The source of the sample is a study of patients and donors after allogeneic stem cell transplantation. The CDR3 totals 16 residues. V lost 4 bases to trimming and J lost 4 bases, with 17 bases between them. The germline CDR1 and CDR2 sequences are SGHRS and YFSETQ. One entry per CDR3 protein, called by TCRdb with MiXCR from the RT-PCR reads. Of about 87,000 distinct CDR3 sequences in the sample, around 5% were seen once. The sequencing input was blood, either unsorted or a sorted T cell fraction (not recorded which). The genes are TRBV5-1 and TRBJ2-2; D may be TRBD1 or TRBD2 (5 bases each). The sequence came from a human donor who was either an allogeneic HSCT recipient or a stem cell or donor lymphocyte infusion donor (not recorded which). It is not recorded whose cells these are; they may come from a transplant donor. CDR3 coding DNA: TGCGCCAGCAGCCAACGGGGCGGTCGCGGCACCGGGGAGCTGTTTTTT. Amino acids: CASSQRGGRGTGELFF.